The entry below describes one TCR beta chain. The antigen is not known. The data originate from a study of cytomegalovirus exposure and HLA in healthy donors. Turning to the study itself: Earlier, some 170 million T cells were analyzed, and some 120 million unique TCR beta sequences were found among them. Overall study findings and caveats: In an earlier analysis, most TCR beta V segments were productive about 87% or about 30% of the time.

There are 13 residues in the CDR3. V was shortened by 1 base and J by 4 bases, with 6 bases between the two germline ends. Germline V gene lookup returns CDR1 MGHDK and CDR2 SYGVNS. Primers for the PCR totalled 60 Vbeta and 13 Jbeta. Using immunoSEQ multiplex PCR, the repertoire was profiled, and TCRdb retains in-frame clones only, with some absent. The sample yields 70,000 to 95,000 clones, roughly 80% seen once. The source material was PBMCs. The chain recombines TRBV25-1 with TRBJ2-3; the D gene is possibly TRBD1 (6 bases). This TCR was sampled from a human donor in good health. The CDR3 here is CASSESGADTQYF. The CDR3 nucleotides read TGTGCCAGCAGTGAATCAGGGGCAGATACGCAGTATTTT.